The 31 T cell receptor beta chains below all came from one sample that was sequenced in a study of cytotoxic CD8 clonotypes in ibrutinib-treated CLL. The assay was immunoSEQ multiplex PCR, and TCRdb's table has in-frame clones only and misses some. The repertoire holds about 300,000 clones, with under 70% as singletons. Sequencing used PBMCs, obtained after 36 months of ibrutinib treatment. The receptors come from a human donor with chronic lymphocytic leukemia.

The rearrangement links TRBV2 to TRBJ1-3, with no clear D. The CDR3 runs 17 residues. V gave up 3 bases and J gave up 0 bases, with 15 bases separating them. Germline CDR1 is SNHLY and CDR2 is FYNNEI. Written as DNA, the CDR3 is TGTGCCAGCAGTGATCGGATCCCGGGGTACTCTGGAAACACCATATATTTT. Its translation is CASSDRIPGYSGNTIYF.

The gene calls are TRBV5-1 and TRBJ2-5, with TRBD1 matching 7 bases. CDR3 length equals 14 residues. The trim removed 3 bases at V and 1 base at J, leaving 3 bases unmatched. CDR1 and CDR2 (germline): SGHRS, YFSETQ. CDR3 amino acids: CASSSGQFQETQYF. CDR3 DNA sequence: TGCGCCAGCAGCTCGGGACAGTTCCAAGAGACCCAGTACTTC.

The chain links TRBV5-1 to TRBJ2-7, with no clear D. There are 16 residues in the CDR3. V gave up 0 bases and J gave up 2 bases, with 15 bases separating them. From germline, CDR1 is SGHRS and CDR2 YFSETQ. The chain's CDR3 is CASSLDLWRRTYEQYF. CDR3 bases: TGCGCCAGCAGCTTGGACCTCTGGCGCAGAACCTACGAGCAGTACTTC.

The gene calls are TRBV5-1 and TRBJ2-1; 9 positions match TRBD1. Germline CDR1 SGHRS, CDR2 YFSETQ. CDR3 length: 16 residues. The junction had 9 bases not matched to a gene; V was cut back by 0 bases and J by 8 bases. For the CDR3, the DNA is TGCGCCAGCAGCTTGGGGACAGGGGCCTCCCTGGATGAGCAGTTCTTC. This translates into CASSLGTGASLDEQFF. The full variable domain, in which reference TRBV5-1 and TRBJ2-1 provide the parts outside the CDR3, is KAGVTQTPRYLIKTRGQQVTLSCSPISGHRSVSWYQQTPGQGLQFLFEYFSETQRNKGNFPGRFSGRQFSNSRSEMNVSTLELGDSALYLCASSLGTGASLDEQFFGPGTRLTVL.

V gene TRBV5-1 combines with J gene TRBJ2-1; 8 positions match TRBD2. The CDR3 spans 15 residues. With 0 bases clipped from V and 9 bases from J, the junction kept 8 bases outside the gene matches. The germline V gene encodes CDR1 SGHRS and CDR2 YFSETQ. CDR3 sequence: CASSLVSGGSGEQFF. Here the CDR3 DNA reads TGCGCCAGCAGCTTGGTTTCGGGAGGGTCCGGTGAGCAGTTCTTC.

This rearrangement joins TRBV11-2 to TRBJ1-2; no definite D call. The germline V gene encodes CDR1 SGHAT and CDR2 FQNNGV. Trimming took off 2 bases at V and 13 bases at J, with 14 bases between the two ends. The CDR3 extends over 12 amino acids. The CDR3 DNA sequence: TGTGCCAGCAGCTTACAAATCCCCGGGTCCACCTTC. The encoded protein is CASSLQIPGSTF. Drawing the rest from reference TRBV11-2 and TRBJ1-2, the complete variable domain is EAGVAQSPRYKIIEKRQSVAFWCNPISGHATLYWYQQILGQGPKLLIQFQNNGVVDDSQLPKDRFSAERLKGVDSTLKIQPAKLEDSAVYLCASSLQIPGSTFGSGTRLTVV.

The chain couples TRBV6-5 to TRBJ2-4; either TRBD1 or TRBD2 may supply D (5 bases each). Germline values: CDR1 MNHEY, CDR2 SVGAGI. With 6 bases removed from V and 1 base from J, the gap between germline ends came to 13 bases. The CDR3 runs to 15 residues. This chain's CDR3 is CASSLTWGAKNIQYF. In DNA form, the CDR3 reads TGTGCCAGCAGCCTAACGTGGGGGGCCAAAAACATTCAGTACTTC.

This clone appeared once. This chain uses TRBV7-2 with TRBJ2-1; the D is unclear. V shed 8 bases and J shed 5 bases, with 16 bases lying between them. Germline assignment: CDR1 SGHTA and CDR2 FQGNSA. The CDR3 is made up of 14 amino acids. The CDR3 nucleotides read TGTGCCAGCGGTCGGCTCCAGGTGGACAATGAGCAGTTCTTC. Translated, it gives CASGRLQVDNEQFF.

This clone was seen only once. The V call is TRBV15, the J call TRBJ2-2; D might be TRBD1 (6 bases). Looked up from germline, CDR1 is LNHNV and CDR2 is YYDKDF (reference sequence). Trimming stripped 8 bases from V and 0 bases from J, with 13 bases between. The CDR3 runs to 15 residues. Here the CDR3 DNA reads TGTGCCACCCGTAGGGGGACGGCGAACACCGGGGAGCTGTTTTTT. It yields the protein CATRRGTANTGELFF.

The sample holds a few counts of this clone. The rearrangement joins TRBV4-2 to TRBJ1-6; no clear D. The germline V gene has CDR1 LGHNA and CDR2 YNFKEQ. The V gene lost 0 bases and the J gene lost 10 bases, with 13 bases spanning the gap. The CDR3 has 15 amino acids. For the CDR3, the DNA is TGTGCCAGCAGCCAAGAGGCAGGAGGTTGGTCACCCCTCCACTTT. Its translation is CASSQEAGGWSPLHF.

In its sample, this clone was seen a few times. This chain uses TRBV29-1 with TRBJ1-2; D gene uncertain. V dropped 5 bases and J dropped 8 bases, with 15 bases sitting between them. This CDR3 contains 12 residues. Germline V gene data show CDR1 as SQVTM and CDR2 as ANQGSEA. The DNA for the CDR3 is TGCAGCGTTCGGAGTGGTGCTCACGGCTACACCTTC. This gives the protein CSVRSGAHGYTF.

This clone was detected ten times or more. This rearrangement joins TRBV20-1 to TRBJ1-1; 7 nucleotides match TRBD1. The CDR3 is 10 residues long. The germline V gene encodes CDR1 DFQATT and CDR2 SNEGSKA (reference sequence). The J segment lost 11 bases and the V segment lost 5 bases, leaving 5 bases of the junction unmatched. CDR3: CSAWDSAAFF. The DNA of the CDR3 is TGCAGTGCTTGGGACAGCGCGGCTTTCTTT.

The rearrangement joins TRBV29-1 to TRBJ1-1; unclear D gene. V was trimmed by 4 bases and J by 6 bases, leaving 15 bases between them. This CDR3 has 13 amino acids. Germline CDR1 is SQVTM and CDR2 is ANQGSEA. CDR3 sequence (DNA): TGCAGCGTTGTTCTGCCGGTCCGGGCTGAAGCTTTCTTT. Its protein product is CSVVLPVRAEAFF.

V and J are TRBV19 and TRBJ2-7; D remains ambiguous. V lost 5 bases and J 4 bases, leaving 12 bases between the germline ends. The CDR3 has 13 amino acids. Germline loops: CDR1 LNHDA, CDR2 SQIVND (reference sequence). The CDR3 sequence: CASSASGAYEQYF. Here the CDR3 DNA reads TGTGCCAGTAGTGCGAGTGGAGCGTACGAGCAGTACTTC.

J is TRBJ2-5 and V is TRBV6-6; TRBD2 might be the D (5 bases). V was trimmed by 2 bases and J by 1 base, leaving 11 bases between them. The CDR3 has 15 amino acids. Germline lookup yields CDR1 MNHNY and CDR2 SVGAGI (reference sequence). The CDR3 protein is CASSYLGSAQETQYF. Here the CDR3 DNA reads TGTGCCAGCAGTTACCTGGGGAGCGCCCAAGAGACCCAGTACTTC.

The chain is built from TRBV29-1 and TRBJ2-7; 7 bases are shared with TRBD1. CDR1 is SQVTM and CDR2 is ANQGSEA in the germline V gene. The V gene end was trimmed by 4 bases and the J gene end by 0 bases; junction bases not matched to a gene: 6. This CDR3 has 14 amino acids. CDR3 nucleotide sequence: TGCAGCGTTGGGGGCAGGGGGTCCTCCTACGAGCAGTACTTC. This encodes CSVGGRGSSYEQYF.

There are a few counts of this clone. The V call is TRBV5-6, the J call TRBJ2-1, with 7 bases identical to TRBD2. Germline assignment: CDR1 SGHDT and CDR2 YYEEEE. CDR3 length equals 17 residues. V lost 2 bases to trimming and J lost 2 bases; unmatched junction nucleotides: 10. The CDR3 DNA is TGTGCCAGCAGCTTACCCACACTAGCGCGAACCTACAATGAGCAGTTCTTC. It is translated as CASSLPTLARTYNEQFF. The full variable domain, in which reference TRBV5-6 and TRBJ2-1 provide the parts outside the CDR3, is DAGVTQSPTHLIKTRGQQVTLRCSPKSGHDTVSWYQQALGQGPQFIFQYYEEEERQRGNFPDRFSGHQFPNYSSELNVNALLLGDSALYLCASSLPTLARTYNEQFFGPGTRLTVL.

This chain connects TRBV28 to TRBJ1-5, with D maybe TRBD1 (6 bases). Germline values: CDR1 MDHEN, CDR2 SYDVKM. This CDR3 has 15 residues. The V and J ends lost 1 base and 1 base respectively, with 8 bases between them. CDR3 residues: CASSLSGVSNQPQHF. The CDR3 region has the DNA TGTGCCAGCAGTTTATCAGGGGTAAGCAATCAGCCCCAGCATTTT.

The J gene is TRBJ1-4, the V gene TRBV19; possible D gene TRBD1, 5 bases. This CDR3 has 13 amino acids. Between the trimmed V and J ends, which lost 7 bases and 0 bases, there was a span of 6 bases. Germline V gene data show CDR1 as LNHDA and CDR2 as SQIVND (reference sequence). DNA for the CDR3: TGTGCCAGTAAAGGGGCAACTAATGAAAAACTGTTTTTT. Translation gives CASKGATNEKLFF.

V and J are TRBV5-1 and TRBJ2-7; D might be TRBD2 (6 bases). V was pared by 0 bases and J by 2 bases, with 15 bases between. CDR1 SGHRS and CDR2 YFSETQ come from the germline V gene. The CDR3 covers 16 residues. The CDR3 spells CASSLDTGTPPYEQYF. The CDR3 DNA is TGCGCCAGCAGCTTGGACACCGGGACTCCGCCCTACGAGCAGTACTTC.

The gene calls are TRBV5-4 and TRBJ2-5; D could derive from TRBD1 or TRBD2 (6 bases each). The CDR3 is made up of 15 amino acids. Trimming removed 1 base at V and 13 bases at J, with 23 bases between. CDR1 and CDR2 from the germline V gene are SGHNT and YYREEE (reference sequence). The CDR3 protein is CASSLSGVTGAPLYF. The CDR3 bases are TGTGCCAGCAGCTTGTCAGGGGTTACGGGGGCCCCGTTGTACTTC.

The table lists this clone with a few counts. The chain joins TRBV7-6 to TRBJ1-1, with TRBD1 as a possible D gene (5 bases). Trimming pared 6 bases from V and 1 base from J, leaving 9 bases between. CDR1 and CDR2 (germline): SGHVS, FNYEAQ. The length of the CDR3 is 13 residues. The CDR3: CASSFGGNTEAFF. The CDR3 DNA sequence: TGTGCCAGCAGTTTTGGGGGGAACACTGAAGCTTTCTTT.

The chain uses TRBV18 and TRBJ2-7; no clear D. V dropped 2 bases and J dropped 2 bases, with 10 bases sitting between them. This CDR3 contains 14 residues. Germline-derived CDR1 and CDR2 are KGHSH and LQKENI. The CDR3: CASSPRRFAYEQYF. The CDR3 DNA sequence: TGTGCCAGCTCACCAAGGCGGTTTGCCTACGAGCAGTACTTC.

The chain employs TRBV11-2 and TRBJ2-3; 7 bases line up with TRBD2. J lost 0 bases, V lost 1 base, and 7 bases had no gene match. Germline V gene sequence: CDR1 SGHAT, CDR2 FQNNGV. The CDR3 length is 17 residues. The CDR3 nucleotides read TGTGCCAGCAGCTTAGGGCGGGGGAGCCCAAGCACAGATACGCAGTATTTT. As protein: CASSLGRGSPSTDTQYF.

This chain connects TRBV7-8 to TRBJ1-1; 9 nucleotides align to TRBD1. Losses at the gene ends were 3 bases for V and 6 bases for J; bases not matched to a gene: 11. The length of the CDR3 is 16 residues. Germline values: CDR1 SGHVS, CDR2 FQNEAQ. The CDR3 bases are TGTGCCAGCAGCTTCCAGGTGCGGGACAGGGACTCTGAAGCTTTCTTT. It translates to CASSFQVRDRDSEAFF. Combining the CDR3 with reference TRBV7-8 and TRBJ1-1 gives the whole variable domain GAGVSQSPRYKVAKRGQDVALRCDPISGHVSLFWYQQALGQGPEFLTYFQNEAQLDKSGLPSDRFFAERPEGSVSTLKIQRTQQEDSAVYLCASSFQVRDRDSEAFFGQGTRLTVV.

This chain uses TRBV27 with TRBJ1-2, with 7 bases matching TRBD1. CDR1 is MNHEY, CDR2 SMNVEV, per germline (reference sequence). The CDR3 totals 15 residues. Trimming removed 6 bases from V and 5 bases from J; junction bases left unmatched: 12. Written as DNA, the CDR3 is TGTGCCAGCAGGTCCCCCCTACAGGGGAAGTATGGCTACACCTTC. As protein: CASRSPLQGKYGYTF.

As concerns this clone: Germline and junction disagree at one end, which may indicate a read error. The J gene is TRBJ1-1, the V gene TRBV5-6; possibly TRBD1 for D (5 bases). The germline gives CDR1 SGHDT, CDR2 YYEEEE. The CDR3 runs to 12 residues. This CDR3 reads CASSDSHTEAFF. DNA for the CDR3: TGTGCCAGCAGCGACAGCCACACTGAGGCTTTCTTT.

V is TRBV2 and J is TRBJ2-7, with 8 bases that match TRBD2. Germline V gives CDR1 SNHLY, CDR2 FYNNEI. The CDR3 runs to 16 residues. The V gene end was trimmed by 2 bases and the J gene end by 2 bases; junction bases not matched to a gene: 8. The CDR3 is CASSETFPGGAYEQYF. In DNA, the CDR3 is TGTGCCAGCAGTGAAACTTTCCCCGGGGGGGCCTACGAGCAGTACTTC.

The gene calls are TRBV7-3 and TRBJ2-1, with 9 positions matching TRBD1. The germline V gene encodes CDR1 SGHTA and CDR2 FQGTGA. After removal of 2 bases from V and 7 bases from J, the junction contained 9 bases not matched to a gene. The CDR3 spans 16 residues. CDR3 sequence (DNA): TGTGCCAGCAGCTTATTTACCGGACAGGGGTTGAATGAGCAGTTCTTC. Translation: CASSLFTGQGLNEQFF.

V is TRBV9 and J is TRBJ1-1; D gene unclear. V was trimmed by 0 bases and J by 1 base, leaving 10 bases between them. Germline values: CDR1 SGDLS, CDR2 YYNGEE. The CDR3 runs to 15 residues. The CDR3 loop is CASSVGAIRNTEAFF. DNA of the CDR3: TGTGCCAGCAGCGTAGGAGCCATCCGGAACACTGAAGCTTTCTTT.

This clone showed up just a few times. The rearrangement links TRBV7-2 to TRBJ2-7; D possibly uses TRBD1 or TRBD2 (5 bases each). Germline loops: CDR1 SGHTA, CDR2 FQGNSA. Trimming removed 1 base at V and 7 bases at J, with 8 bases between. CDR3 length equals 12 residues. DNA for the CDR3: TGTGCCAGCAGCTTAGGCAGGGAGGAGCAGTACTTC. Translation: CASSLGREEQYF.